These 17 T cell receptor beta chains came from one sample sequenced in a study of blood T cells in healthy people across ages. The use of a sample-barcoded 5' primer and a J-beta primer mix characterized a second PCR of roughly 7 to 11 cycles. One entry per CDR3 protein, called by TCRdb with MiXCR from the 5' RACE reads. This repertoire shows about 780,000 distinct CDR3 sequences, about 47% found once; its top ten account for roughly 18%. The sample consisted of blood. Source of these receptors: a man older than 75 in good health.

V usage is TRBV20-1 and J usage is TRBJ2-1; 12 bases map to TRBD2. V lost 0 bases and J lost 4; bases outside the gene matches: 4. Germline CDR1 and CDR2: DFQATT and SNEGSKA (reference sequence). The CDR3 has 16 residues. The CDR3 sequence: CSARETSGGSYNEQFF. For the CDR3, the DNA is TGCAGTGCTAGAGAGACTAGCGGGGGATCATACAATGAGCAGTTCTTC.

The rearrangement uses TRBV5-5 and TRBJ2-5; perhaps TRBD1 as D (6 bases). V dropped 3 bases and J dropped 5 bases, with 20 bases sitting between them. The CDR3 spans 16 residues. Germline V gene sequence: CDR1 SGHKS, CDR2 YYEKEE (reference sequence). The CDR3 nucleotides are TGTGCCAGCAGCTGGATGGACTTGGACAGCCCGGAGACCCAGTACTTC. Amino acids: CASSWMDLDSPETQYF.

This clonotype was seen more than once but under ten times. This chain links TRBV9 with TRBJ2-1; TRBD2 aligns across 11 bases. The assigned J gene may be wrong: the sequence end matches TRBJ2-7 better. Germline CDR1 SGDLS, CDR2 YYNGEE. This CDR3 has 14 amino acids. The CDR3 is CASSVETSGSEQYF. DNA of the CDR3: TGTGCCAGCAGCGTAGAAACTAGCGGGAGCGAGCAGTACTTC.

This chain uses TRBV5-1 with TRBJ2-1; TRBD2 is a possible D gene (5 bases). This CDR3 spans 15 amino acids. Looked up from germline, CDR1 is SGHRS and CDR2 is YFSETQ. V gave up 0 bases and J gave up 10 bases, with 17 bases separating them. CDR3 bases: TGCGCCAGCAGCTTGGCCGTCAGCGGAGTCTACGAGCAGTTCTTC. Protein: CASSLAVSGVYEQFF. The whole variable domain, filled in from reference TRBV5-1 and TRBJ2-1, reads KAGVTQTPRYLIKTRGQQVTLSCSPISGHRSVSWYQQTPGQGLQFLFEYFSETQRNKGNFPGRFSGRQFSNSRSEMNVSTLELGDSALYLCASSLAVSGVYEQFFGPGTRLTVL.

Of note for this clonotype: One junction end disagrees with the germline gene, perhaps due to a read error. The V call is TRBV27, the J call TRBJ2-5; 14 nucleotides match TRBD2. In germline, CDR1 is MNHEY, CDR2 SMNVEV (reference sequence). This CDR3 spans 15 amino acids. This chain's CDR3 is CACRLAGGYQETQYF. The CDR3 DNA reads as TGTGCCTGCAGACTAGCGGGAGGGTACCAAGAGACCCAGTACTTC.

This clonotype has at least ten counts. The chain is built from TRBV20-1 and TRBJ2-5; D not certain. The CDR3 is made up of 14 amino acids. Trimming took 3 bases from V and 4 from J, leaving 15 bases between them. Germline values: CDR1 DFQATT, CDR2 SNEGSKA (reference sequence). In DNA form, the CDR3 reads TGCAGTGCTAGTAGGCATTACTTCGGAGAGACCCAGTACTTC. This translates into CSASRHYFGETQYF.

This chain uses TRBV4-2 with TRBJ1-1; D unresolved. The CDR3 is made up of 14 amino acids. V was pared by 0 bases and J by 3 bases, with 8 bases between. Germline values: CDR1 LGHNA, CDR2 YNFKEQ. CDR3 in DNA: TGTGCCAGCAGCCAAGATACAGCAGACACTGAAGCTTTCTTT. Protein sequence: CASSQDTADTEAFF.

This clonotype appeared a few times. The J gene is TRBJ1-2, the V gene TRBV24-1; D not certain. Trimming left V 5 bases short and J 1 base short, with 13 bases between. Looked up from germline, CDR1 is KGHDR and CDR2 is SFDVKD. The CDR3 contains 15 residues. This CDR3 reads CATSVTFGDNYGYTF. The CDR3 nucleotides read TGTGCCACCAGTGTAACATTCGGTGATAACTATGGCTACACCTTC.

In its sample, this clonotype was seen once. The rearrangement uses TRBV5-1 and TRBJ2-2; D gene unclear. The V end was cut by 2 bases, the J end by 3 bases, with 8 bases between. The CDR3 is 14 amino acids. Germline loops: CDR1 SGHRS, CDR2 YFSETQ. CDR3: CASSLTAYTGELFF. The CDR3 region has the DNA TGCGCCAGCAGCTTAACAGCTTACACCGGGGAGCTGTTTTTT.

The chain uses TRBV29-1 and TRBJ2-3; no definite D call. This CDR3 has 14 residues. With 0 bases removed from V and 2 bases from J, the gap between germline ends came to 9 bases. From germline, CDR1 is SQVTM and CDR2 ANQGSEA. CDR3 in DNA: TGCAGCGTTGAAGATCGTGACTCCACAGATACGCAGTATTTT. As protein: CSVEDRDSTDTQYF.

The gene calls are TRBV7-9 and TRBJ2-2, with a tentative D call TRBD2 (7 bases). CDR3 size: 15 residues. Trimming took off 3 bases at V and 6 bases at J, with 14 bases between the two ends. From germline, CDR1 is SEHNR and CDR2 FQNEAQ (reference sequence). The CDR3 reads CASSFVRGAAGELFF. The CDR3, as DNA: TGTGCCAGCAGCTTCGTTCGGGGGGCCGCCGGGGAGCTGTTTTTT.

A few counts support this clonotype. The chain uses TRBV10-3 and TRBJ2-2; 8 nucleotides match TRBD1. The CDR3 extends over 15 amino acids. Losses at the gene ends were 6 bases for V and 4 bases for J; bases not matched to a gene: 7. Germline V gene lookup returns CDR1 ENHRY and CDR2 SYGVKD. The CDR3, as DNA: TGTGCCATCAGCTCGGACAGGGTGGGCACCGGGGAGCTGTTTTTT. This translates into CAISSDRVGTGELFF.

Note on this clonotype: A junction end diverges from the germline sequence, so it may reflect a read error. The chain has TRBV7-2 and TRBJ2-1, with TRBD1 matching over 8 bases. The length of the CDR3 is 14 residues. Germline CDR1 reads SGHTA; CDR2 reads FQGNSA. DNA of the CDR3: TGTGCCCGCAGCGTAGAGACAGGGGCGGATGAGCAGTTCTTC. Its protein product is CARSVETGADEQFF.

This clonotype was seen only once. The CDR3 region has the DNA TGTGCCAGCAGCTTAGGTCCTGACAGATACGCGTATTTT. This gives the protein CASSLGPDRYAYF. V and J are TRBV13 and TRBJ2-3; D possibly corresponds to TRBD1 (5 bases). The CDR3 is made up of 13 amino acids. The V end lost 0 bases, the J end lost 14 bases, and 15 bases lay between the germline ends. The germline gives CDR1 PRHDT, CDR2 FYEKMQ (reference sequence).

The chain links TRBV9 to TRBJ2-5, with 10 positions matching TRBD2. The tail of the sequence fits TRBJ2-7 better, so the J call may be wrong. Germline V CDR1 and CDR2: SGDLS, YYNGEE. CDR3 size: 16 residues. CDR3 DNA: TGTGCCAGCAGCGTTGGGTGGACTAGCGGCCCAAACGAGCAGTACTTC. Its translation is CASSVGWTSGPNEQYF.

This clonotype has a count of ten or more. The chain combines TRBV4-2 with TRBJ1-2; 8 nucleotides line up with TRBD1. The CDR3 loop spans 15 amino acids. V shed 0 bases and J 8 bases; nucleotides not matched to a gene: 8. Germline CDR1 and CDR2: LGHNA and YNFKEQ. CDR3 sequence (DNA): TGTGCCAGCAGCCAAGAGACAGGGGATTGGCTCGGCTACACCTTC. Encoded protein: CASSQETGDWLGYTF.

This clonotype came up a few times. The CDR3 region has the DNA TGTGCCAGCAGCCCCGGGAGGACGTTCTACGAGCAGTACTTC. It translates to CASSPGRTFYEQYF. The chain links TRBV4-2 to TRBJ2-7; 7 bases map to TRBD2. J was trimmed by 3 bases and V by 4 bases; bases with no gene match: 6. This CDR3 contains 14 residues. Germline CDR1 LGHNA, CDR2 YNFKEQ.